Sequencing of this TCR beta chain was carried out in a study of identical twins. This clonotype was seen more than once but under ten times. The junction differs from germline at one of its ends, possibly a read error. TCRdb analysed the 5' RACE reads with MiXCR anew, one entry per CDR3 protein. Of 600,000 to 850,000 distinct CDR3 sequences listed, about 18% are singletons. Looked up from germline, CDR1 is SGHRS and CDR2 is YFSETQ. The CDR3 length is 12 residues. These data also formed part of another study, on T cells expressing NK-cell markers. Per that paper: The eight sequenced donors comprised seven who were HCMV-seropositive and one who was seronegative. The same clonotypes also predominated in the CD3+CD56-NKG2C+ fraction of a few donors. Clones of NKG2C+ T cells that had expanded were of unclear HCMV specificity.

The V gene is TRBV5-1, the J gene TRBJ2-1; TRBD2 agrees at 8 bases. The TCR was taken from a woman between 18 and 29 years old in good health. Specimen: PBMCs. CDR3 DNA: TGCGCCAGCAGCTTGGCTGGACGGGGGGGACTCTTC. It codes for CASSLAGRGGLF.